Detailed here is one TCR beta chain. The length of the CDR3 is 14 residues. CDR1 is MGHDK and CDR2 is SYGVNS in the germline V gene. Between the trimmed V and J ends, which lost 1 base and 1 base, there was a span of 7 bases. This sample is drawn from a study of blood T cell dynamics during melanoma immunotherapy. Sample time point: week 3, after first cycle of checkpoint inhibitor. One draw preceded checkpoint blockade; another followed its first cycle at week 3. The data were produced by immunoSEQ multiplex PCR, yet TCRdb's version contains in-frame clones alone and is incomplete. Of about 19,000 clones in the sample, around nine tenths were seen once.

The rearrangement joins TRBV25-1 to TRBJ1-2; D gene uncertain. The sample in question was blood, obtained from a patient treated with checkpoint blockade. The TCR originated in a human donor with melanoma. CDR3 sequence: CASSESRRNYGYTF. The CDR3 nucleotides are TGTGCCAGCAGTGAATCCAGGCGTAACTATGGCTACACCTTC.